This is a list of T cell receptor beta chains from one sample in a study of neurological immune-mediated disorders. TCRdb called the 5' RACE reads again in MiXCR, with one record for every CDR3 protein. Of 84,000 or so distinct CDR3 sequences listed, 3.5% to 4.5% were seen once; the top ten hold approximately 5.8%. Sequencing was performed on PBMCs. The receptors derive from a woman in her sixties with multiple sclerosis. CDR3s include the opening cysteine and the closing phenylalanine or tryptophan. A D gene is named only where the DNA matches it firmly. Clone size appears in some rows only: once, few, many, or a class for an expanded clone.

>TRBV6-6|-|TRBJ2-1|many
TGTGCCAGCAGTTACTCCCAAGACTTTGGCTCCTACAATGAGCAGTTCTTC
CASSYSQDFGSYNEQFF
>TRBV27|TRBD2|TRBJ2-5|many
TGTGCCAGCAGTTTATTCGGCCGGCTAGCGGGGGGTGAGACCCAGTACTTC
CASSLFGRLAGGETQYF
>TRBV2|-|TRBJ1-2|many
TGTGCCAGCAGTGAGGGAGGGTACTATGGCTACACCTTC
CASSEGGYYGYTF
>TRBV18|-|TRBJ2-7|many
TGTGCCAGCTCATCCGCCCCGACAGCCTCCTACGAGCAGTACTTC
CASSSAPTASYEQYF
>TRBV10-2|-|TRBJ1-1|many
TGCGCCAGCAGACCAACGACAGTGAACACTGAAGCTTTCTTT
CASRPTTVNTEAFF
>TRBV7-7|-|TRBJ1-3|many
TGTGCTAGCAGCCCCCTAGACCAGGACTCTGGAAACACCATATATTTT
CASSPLDQDSGNTIYF
>TRBV5-1|TRBD1|TRBJ1-2|many
TGCGCCAGCAGCACTAGGACAGGGAACTATGGCTACACCTTC
CASSTRTGNYGYTF
>TRBV7-9|-|TRBJ1-5|many
TGTGCCAGCAGCCGCCAGGGAGATAGCAATCAGCCCCAGCATTTT
CASSRQGDSNQPQHF
>TRBV7-2|-|TRBJ2-5|many
TGTGCCAGCACGGTAGCGATGCAAGAGACCCAGTACTTC
CASTVAMQETQYF
>TRBV5-1|TRBD2|TRBJ2-3|many
TGCGCCAGCAGCCAGGGACTAGCGGGAAATACGCAGTATTTT
CASSQGLAGNTQYF
>TRBV20-1|-|TRBJ1-2|many
TGCAGTGCTAGCATACAGGGTGACTATGGCTACACCTTC
CSASIQGDYGYTF
>TRBV5-1|-|TRBJ2-1|-
TGCGCCAGCATCCCGGGGACGGGGTACAATGAGCAGTTCTTC
CASIPGTGYNEQFF
>TRBV5-1|TRBD1|TRBJ2-7|many
TGCGCCAGCAGCTTCTCGGGACAGGGTTTTGACGAGCAGTACTTC
CASSFSGQGFDEQYF
>TRBV20-1|-|TRBJ1-6|many
TGCAGTGCTAGAGATACCCTGAGGAGCTCCTATAATTCACCCCTCCACTTT
CSARDTLRSSYNSPLHF
>TRBV5-1|-|TRBJ1-1|medium-sized
TGCGCCAGCAACCCGAACACTGAAGCTTTCTTT
CASNPNTEAFF
>TRBV5-1|TRBD1|TRBJ2-1|many
TGCGCCAGCAGCACCGACAGGGTAAGCAATGAGCAGTTCTTC
CASSTDRVSNEQFF
>TRBV6-1|TRBD1|TRBJ1-1|many
TGTGCCAGCAGTGTTAACAGGGGGACGAACACTGAAGCTTTCTTT
CASSVNRGTNTEAFF
>TRBV12-3/TRBV12-4|TRBD2|TRBJ2-1|many
TGTGCCAGCAGTTTAAGACTAGCGGGGATCAATGAGCAGTTCTTC
CASSLRLAGINEQFF
>TRBV12-2|-|TRBJ1-1|-
TGTGCAAGTCGCTTAGAGACAGGTGCGGATATTAGGACTGAAGCTTTCTTT
CASRLETGADIRTEAFF
>TRBV5-1|TRBD1|TRBJ2-2|many
TGCGCCAGCAGCTCTCTCATGGACAGGTTCAACACCGGGGAGCTGTTTTTT
CASSSLMDRFNTGELFF
>TRBV7-8|-|TRBJ2-7|many
TGTGCCAGCAGCTTAGCGGCGGATTACGAGCAGTACTTC
CASSLAADYEQYF
>TRBV5-6|-|TRBJ1-2|many
TGTGCCAGCAGCTTGCCCTCGCTCGGTGGCGGGGGCTACACCTTC
CASSLPSLGGGGYTF
>TRBV5-1|TRBD1|TRBJ1-4|many
TGCGCCAGCAGCCCAGACAGGGTCACTAATGAAAAACTGTTTTTT
CASSPDRVTNEKLFF
>TRBV7-9|-|TRBJ2-6|many
TGTGCCAGCAGCAGGGACATGCACTCTGGGGCCAACGTCCTGACTTTC
CASSRDMHSGANVLTF
>TRBV28|-|TRBJ2-7|many
TGTGCCAGCAGTTTATGGACGAGAATCTACGAGCAGTACTTC
CASSLWTRIYEQYF
>TRBV20-1|-|TRBJ2-4|many
TGCAGTGCTAGAGATCTGCAGGGTTGGCAAAACATTCAGTACTTC
CSARDLQGWQNIQYF
>TRBV6-5|TRBD1|TRBJ2-5|many
TGTGCCAGCAGTCCCGGGACAGCGTACCAAGAGACCCAGTACTTC
CASSPGTAYQETQYF
>TRBV20-1|TRBD1|TRBJ2-4|many
TGCAGTGCTACAAGAGACAGGGGCGCCAAAAACATTCAGTACTTC
CSATRDRGAKNIQYF
>TRBV6-5|-|TRBJ1-2|many
TGTGCCAGCAGTTACTCGAGCAGGGGCGGCTACACCTTC
CASSYSSRGGYTF
>TRBV7-6|TRBD2|TRBJ2-5|many
TGTGCCAGCAGCTTAGACTCGACTAGCTCGGTGACCCAGTACTTC
CASSLDSTSSVTQYF
>TRBV5-8|-|TRBJ1-1|-
TGTGCCAGCAGCTCTCGACAGGACGGGCGAGCTGAAGCTTTCTTT
CASSSRQDGRAEAFF
>TRBV29-1|-|TRBJ2-7|many
TGCAGCGTCGTGTCCTTCCGCGAGCAGTACTTC
CSVVSFREQYF
>TRBV5-6|TRBD1|TRBJ1-5|many
TGTGCCAGCAGCCAGACAGGGTTCCATCAGCCCCAGCATTTT
CASSQTGFHQPQHF
>TRBV5-1|-|TRBJ1-2|many
TGCGCCAGCAGCCTCCGTCTGAGCTATGGCTACACCTTC
CASSLRLSYGYTF
>TRBV5-5|-|TRBJ2-1|many
TGTGCCAGCAGCTTCGAGGGTCTCAATGAGCAGTTCTTC
CASSFEGLNEQFF
>TRBV7-2|TRBD2|TRBJ2-5|many
TGTGCCAGCAGCCCCGTTAGCGGGGAGACCCAGTACTTC
CASSPVSGETQYF
>TRBV21-1|-|TRBJ1-1|many
TGTGCCAGCAGCACAACAGGGAACACTGAAGCTTTCTTT
CASSTTGNTEAFF
>TRBV5-1|-|TRBJ2-1|many
TGCGCCAGCAGCTTGGAGAACCTTTCCTACAATGAGCAGTTCTTC
CASSLENLSYNEQFF
>TRBV5-1|-|TRBJ2-3|many
TGCGCCAGCAGCTGGAGAACCCATGGCCGTGGGGGCACAGATACGCAGTATTTT
CASSWRTHGRGGTDTQYF
>TRBV24-1|-|TRBJ1-1|many
TGTGCCACCAGTGAAAACAGGGCCACTGAAGCTTTCTTT
CATSENRATEAFF
>TRBV15|-|TRBJ1-1|many
TGTGCCACCAGCAGAGGCCTTCGGGACAATGAAGCTTTCTTT
CATSRGLRDNEAFF
>TRBV20-1|-|TRBJ1-5|many
TGCAGTGCTAGGTTGGGGGCGGCTCAGCCCCAGCATTTT
CSARLGAAQPQHF
>TRBV29-1|-|TRBJ2-5|many
TGCAGCGGGGGATCGACGGAGGAGACCCAGTACTTC
CSGGSTEETQYF
>TRBV6-6|-|TRBJ1-1|-
TGTGCCAGCAGTTACGAGGGGCATATGAACACTGAAGCTTTCTTT
CASSYEGHMNTEAFF
>TRBV7-9|TRBD1|TRBJ1-1|many
TGTGCCAGCAGGGGACAGGGGACCACTGAAGCTTTCTTT
CASRGQGTTEAFF
>TRBV5-1|-|TRBJ2-5|many
TGCGCCAGCAGCTTCAACGGGGGAGCCCAAGAGACCCAGTACTTC
CASSFNGGAQETQYF
>TRBV6-1|TRBD1|TRBJ1-1|many
TGTGCCAGCAGTATACCACCGGGACAGTACATGAACACTGAAGCTTTCTTT
CASSIPPGQYMNTEAFF
>TRBV4-2|-|TRBJ2-5|many
TGTGCCAGCAGCCCCGGGGGAAGAGAGACCCAGTACTTC
CASSPGGRETQYF
>TRBV20-1|-|TRBJ2-7|many
TGCAGTGCTAGAGCCGGAACGGGAACCTACGAGCAGTACTTC
CSARAGTGTYEQYF
>TRBV6-5|TRBD1|TRBJ1-3|many
TGTGCCAGCAGCCCCCCGGGACAGACTGGAAACACCATATATTTT
CASSPPGQTGNTIYF
>TRBV20-1|-|TRBJ2-5|many
TGCAGTGCTAGTTCGGAATACCAAGAGACCCAGTACTTC
CSASSEYQETQYF
>TRBV20-1|-|TRBJ2-3|many
TGCAGTGCCGGGGGTAGCACAGATACGCAGTATTTT
CSAGGSTDTQYF
>TRBV20-1|TRBD1|TRBJ2-7|many
TGCAGTGCTCTTGACAGGGTGTACGAGCAGTACTTC
CSALDRVYEQYF
>TRBV2|TRBD1|TRBJ1-2|many
TGTGCCAGCAGTTCACAGGGGGAGTTCTATGGCTACACCTTC
CASSSQGEFYGYTF